This passage covers 21 T cell receptor beta chains from one sample sequenced in a study of blood T cell repertoires in COVID-19. Measured with immunoSEQ multiplex PCR; TCRdb has only the in-frame clones, and not every one. The sample carries roughly 520,000 clones, 85% to 90% recorded once. Sequencing used PBMCs or T cells enriched from blood (not recorded which). The receptors were sampled from a middle-aged woman who had recovered from COVID-19.

CDR3 coding DNA: TGTGCCAGCAGCCAAGAAGCTAGCGGGAGGGCCTACTACGAGCAGTACTTC. Its translation: CASSQEASGRAYYEQYF. This chain uses TRBV4-2 with TRBJ2-7; 12 bases line up with TRBD2. Unmatched junction bases numbered 6, after V lost 0 bases and J lost 3 bases. This CDR3 is built from 17 residues. Per germline, CDR1 LGHNA and CDR2 YNFKEQ.

The chain has TRBV2 and TRBJ2-2; D ambiguous. This CDR3 is 15 amino acids long. Between the trimmed V and J ends, which lost 6 bases and 4 bases, there was a span of 15 bases. Germline loops: CDR1 SNHLY, CDR2 FYNNEI. The CDR3 protein is CASRAPGASTGELFF. CDR3 in DNA: TGTGCCAGCAGAGCCCCCGGAGCTTCCACCGGGGAGCTGTTTTTT. Based on the CDR3 plus reference TRBV2 and TRBJ2-2, the full variable domain is EPEVTQTPSHQVTQMGQEVILRCVPISNHLYFYWYRQILGQKVEFLVSFYNNEISEKSEIFDDQFSVERPDGSNFTLKIRSTKLEDSAMYFCASRAPGASTGELFFGEGSRLTVL.

The chain has TRBV11-3 and TRBJ1-1, with D possibly matching TRBD1 (6 bases). V was cut by 2 bases and J by 3 bases, with 13 bases left in between. CDR1 is SGHNT and CDR2 is YENEEA in the germline V gene. The CDR3 covers 15 residues. CDR3 amino acids: CASSLQGQSDTEAFF. The CDR3 coding sequence is TGTGCCAGCAGCTTACAGGGACAATCGGACACTGAAGCTTTCTTT.

The gene calls are TRBV6-4 and TRBJ2-2; 7 positions match TRBD1. The J segment lost 7 bases and the V segment lost 6 bases, leaving 8 bases of the junction unmatched. There are 14 residues in the CDR3. Germline lookup yields CDR1 MRHNA and CDR2 SNTAGT. CDR3 bases: TGTGCCAGCAGGATTCAGGGGGTCGGCGGGGAGCTGTTTTTT. It specifies CASRIQGVGGELFF.

The chain couples TRBV27 to TRBJ2-1, with D possibly being TRBD1 (5 bases). CDR1 is MNHEY and CDR2 is SMNVEV in the germline V gene (reference sequence). The CDR3 runs to 13 residues. The V gene lost 5 bases and the J gene lost 7 bases, with 12 bases spanning the gap. CDR3 residues: CASSQLTGNEQFF. DNA of the CDR3: TGTGCCAGCAGTCAACTAACAGGAAATGAGCAGTTCTTC.

This rearrangement joins TRBV7-2 to TRBJ1-5; D is unresolved. This CDR3 comprises 14 residues. Per germline, CDR1 SGHTA and CDR2 FQGNSA. Trimming left V 4 bases short and J 1 base short, with 8 bases between. CDR3 DNA: TGTGCCAGCAGCTCAGACTGGAGCAATCAGCCCCAGCATTTT. This codes for CASSSDWSNQPQHF.

The chain uses TRBV6-4 and TRBJ1-1, with 7 bases matching TRBD1. The CDR3 has 19 residues. V dropped 2 bases and J dropped 5; count of bases not matched to a gene: 20. CDR1 is MRHNA and CDR2 is SNTAGT in the germline V gene. In nucleotides, the CDR3 is TGTGCCAGCAGTGACACTGTAAGGGGGCCCAGAACACTGGGGACTGAAGCTTTCTTT. Amino acids: CASSDTVRGPRTLGTEAFF.

This chain connects TRBV27 to TRBJ2-1; 15 nucleotides line up with TRBD2. The CDR3 sequence is 19 residues long. V lost 5 bases and J lost 2; bases outside the gene matches: 10. CDR1 and CDR2 from the germline V gene are MNHEY and SMNVEV (reference sequence). The CDR3 region has the DNA TGTGCCAGCAGTCCTCTAGGGACTAGCGGGAGGTCGACCTACAATGAGCAGTTCTTC. This encodes CASSPLGTSGRSTYNEQFF.

The rearrangement links TRBV7-9 to TRBJ1-1; 10 positions agree with TRBD1. CDR3 size: 15 residues. The germline gives CDR1 SEHNR, CDR2 FQNEAQ (reference sequence). V was pared by 6 bases and J by 3 bases, with 7 bases of the junction left unmatched. The DNA of the CDR3 is TGTGCCAGCAGACATGACAGGGGGCTGTACACTGAAGCTTTCTTT. Amino acid sequence: CASRHDRGLYTEAFF.

On this clone itself: The same CDR3 also results from other DNA sequences found in this sample. The chain recombines TRBV6-5 with TRBJ2-7, with TRBD2 matching 7 bases. Germline V lookup: CDR1 MNHEY, CDR2 SVGAGI. CDR3 size: 14 residues. With 2 bases clipped from V and 3 bases from J, the junction kept 4 bases outside the gene matches. The DNA for the CDR3 is TGTGCCAGCAGTTACGGTACGGGAGGCTACGAGCAGTACTTC. It specifies CASSYGTGGYEQYF.

This clone was detected only once. The chain uses TRBV6-6 and TRBJ2-2; TRBD2 matches at 7 bases. Germline V gives CDR1 MNHNY, CDR2 SVGAGI (reference sequence). CDR3 length: 17 residues. With V trimmed by 5 bases and J by 4 bases, 13 bases remained unmatched. In DNA, the CDR3 is TGTGCCAGCAGTCGTGAGGGAACTAGCGCTTCCACCGGGGAGCTGTTTTTT. Its protein is CASSREGTSASTGELFF.

This CDR3 is CASSLGQVGVNEQFF. The CDR3 coding sequence is TGTGCCAGCAGCCTTGGACAGGTAGGGGTCAATGAGCAGTTCTTC. The chain recombines TRBV3-1 (or the pseudogene TRBV3-2) with TRBJ2-1; 7 nucleotides agree with TRBD1. This CDR3 region has 15 residues. CDR1 and CDR2 (germline): LGHDT, YNNKEL (reference sequence). V dropped 4 bases and J dropped 6; count of bases not matched to a gene: 9.

V and J are TRBV5-1 and TRBJ1-3, with unresolved D. With 5 bases removed from V and 10 bases from J, the gap between germline ends came to 16 bases. Germline V CDR1 and CDR2: SGHRS, YFSETQ. CDR3 size: 13 residues. The CDR3 bases are TGCGCCAGCAGTCCCGATGAGGAGAAGACCATATATTTT. This sequence encodes CASSPDEEKTIYF.

J is TRBJ1-1 and V is TRBV6-5; possibly TRBD1 for D (6 bases). Germline V gives CDR1 MNHEY, CDR2 SVGAGI. The V gene lost 6 bases and the J gene lost 5 bases, with 16 bases spanning the gap. The CDR3 spans 14 residues. In DNA form, the CDR3 reads TGTGCCAGCAGCCTTGGCAGGGGCAGTACTGAAGCTTTCTTT. As protein: CASSLGRGSTEAFF.

This chain joins TRBV27 and TRBJ2-1, with 10 bases matching TRBD2. Germline V gene lookup returns CDR1 MNHEY and CDR2 SMNVEV (reference sequence). The CDR3 contains 12 residues. With 6 bases clipped from V and 15 bases from J, the junction kept 8 bases outside the gene matches. CDR3 nucleotide sequence: TGTGCCAGCAGGGACCTAGCGGGAGTGTCGTTCTTC. This gives the protein CASRDLAGVSFF.

This clone was seen only once. The CDR3 loop reads CASSRAPTGAGNTIYF. Written as DNA, the CDR3 is TGTGCCAGTAGTAGAGCGCCGACAGGGGCTGGAAACACCATATATTTT. The chain joins TRBV19 to TRBJ1-3, with 8 bases fitting TRBD1. Germline V gives CDR1 LNHDA, CDR2 SQIVND (reference sequence). V dropped 4 bases and J dropped 2; count of bases not matched to a gene: 7. This CDR3 spans 16 amino acids.

The chain has TRBV7-8 and TRBJ2-7, with 10 bases lining up with TRBD1. This CDR3 is built from 16 residues. Germline V gene data show CDR1 as SGHVS and CDR2 as FQNEAQ. Trimming took 4 bases from V and 5 from J; bases not matched to a gene: 11. CDR3 nucleotides: TGTGCCAGCAGCTCCTTCGCCGGGACAGGGGACAACGAGCAGTACTTC. This gives the protein CASSSFAGTGDNEQYF. The full variable domain, rest sourced from reference TRBV7-8 and TRBJ2-7, is GAGVSQSPRYKVAKRGQDVALRCDPISGHVSLFWYQQALGQGPEFLTYFQNEAQLDKSGLPSDRFFAERPEGSVSTLKIQRTQQEDSAVYLCASSSFAGTGDNEQYFGPGTRLTVT.

The chain employs TRBV18 and TRBJ2-1; 9 positions agree with TRBD2. J was trimmed by 9 bases and V by 3 bases; bases with no gene match: 9. The germline gives CDR1 KGHSH, CDR2 LQKENI. CDR3 size: 15 residues. The CDR3: CASSPIAGVGGEQFF. The CDR3 region has the DNA TGTGCCAGCTCACCTATAGCGGGAGTGGGTGGTGAGCAGTTCTTC.

Written as DNA, the CDR3 is TGCGCCAGCATCCCTGGGACACCGTATGAAGCTTTCTTT. Protein sequence: CASIPGTPYEAFF. The chain employs TRBV10-2 and TRBJ1-1, with D tentatively TRBD1 (6 bases). The CDR3 covers 13 residues. Germline V gene lookup returns CDR1 WSHSY and CDR2 SAAADI. V lost 7 bases and J lost 7, with 16 bases in between.

V and J are TRBV14 and TRBJ2-3; the match to TRBD2 covers 8 bases. Germline V gives CDR1 SGHDN, CDR2 FVKESK. The V gene end was trimmed by 0 bases and the J gene end by 2 bases; junction bases not matched to a gene: 13. This CDR3 spans 19 amino acids. The CDR3 spells CASSQDSVFLAGYTDTQYF. CDR3 coding DNA: TGTGCCAGCAGCCAAGATAGTGTGTTCCTAGCGGGTTACACAGATACGCAGTATTTT. The entire variable domain, with the rest obtained from reference TRBV14 and TRBJ2-3, is as follows: EAGVTQFPSHSVIEKGQTVTLRCDPISGHDNLYWYRRVMGKEIKFLLHFVKESKQDESGMPNNRFLAERTGGTYSTLKVQPAELEDSGVYFCASSQDSVFLAGYTDTQYFGPGTRLTVL.

This CDR3 reads CASSPGGGLGETQYF. The CDR3 DNA follows: TGTGCCAGCAGTCCCGGGGGGGGGCTTGGTGAGACCCAGTACTTC. This rearrangement joins TRBV3-1 (or the pseudogene TRBV3-2) to TRBJ2-5, with 8 positions matching TRBD2. Trimming at V came to 6 bases and at J to 5 bases, leaving 11 bases not matched to a gene. Germline V CDR1 and CDR2: LGHDT, YNNKEL (reference sequence). This CDR3 has 15 residues.